The T cell receptor (beta chain) described here comes from a study of CD8 T cells in Susac syndrome. Random hexamers primed reverse transcription of about 0.45 to 1 ug RNA. TCRdb itself ran the immunoSEQ multiplex PCR reads through MiXCR, one entry per CDR3 protein. The table has approximately 190,000 distinct CDR3 sequences, roughly 92% seen once; the top ten hold 0.095% to 0.12%. The sequenced target, TCR beta, came from blood CD8+ and CD4+ T cells. Material for sequencing was CD4+ T cells from PBMCs. This clonotype originated in a human donor in good health.

The CDR3 DNA follows: TGCGCCAGCAGCCCCTCGACGGACACTGAAGCTTTCTTT. It encodes CASSPSTDTEAFF. This chain uses TRBV5-1 with TRBJ1-1; no definite D call. The CDR3 is 13 amino acids. V dropped 4 bases and J dropped 3 bases, with 10 bases sitting between them. The germline V gene encodes CDR1 SGHRS and CDR2 YFSETQ.